One sample yielded the 20 T cell receptor beta chains listed below, sequenced in a study of T cell repertoires in cytomegalovirus infection. MiXCR, applied by TCRdb to the reads, yields one record per CDR3 protein. The sample shows some 200,000 distinct CDR3 sequences, roughly 9.8% of them seen only once. The specimen sequenced was PBMCs. The receptor set was obtained from a human donor in good health (CMV status not recorded). Some clones in this sample may be carry-over from other donors' samples.

V is TRBV2 and J is TRBJ2-2; 8 bases are a match to TRBD2. The CDR3 is made up of 15 amino acids. CDR1 is SNHLY, CDR2 FYNNEI, per germline. V lost 6 bases and J lost 5; bases outside the gene matches: 8. This CDR3 is CASRTGTSITGELFF. CDR3 coding DNA: TGTGCCAGCAGAACCGGGACTAGTATAACCGGGGAGCTGTTTTTT.

Many counts were recorded for this clonotype. This sequence joins TRBV7-2 and TRBJ1-4; D is undetermined. The CDR3 runs 17 residues. Trimming took 5 bases from V and 0 from J, leaving 16 bases between them. Germline loops: CDR1 SGHTA, CDR2 FQGNSA. The CDR3 sequence is CASSPRSGFATNEKLFF. CDR3 sequence (DNA): TGTGCCAGCAGCCCCCGTTCGGGGTTTGCAACTAATGAAAAACTGTTTTTT. The entire variable domain, with the rest obtained from reference TRBV7-2 and TRBJ1-4, is as follows: GAGVSQSPSNKVTEKGKDVELRCDPISGHTALYWYRQSLGQGLEFLIYFQGNSAPDKSGLPSDRFSAERTGGSVSTLTIQRTQQEDSAVYLCASSPRSGFATNEKLFFGSGTQLSVL.

In this sample, this clonotype turned up many times. The CDR3 region is CASSLRGADYQPQHF. The CDR3 DNA is TGTGCCAGCAGTTTAAGGGGCGCGGATTATCAGCCCCAGCATTTT. The chain joins TRBV12-3 or TRBV12-4 to TRBJ1-5, with D perhaps matching TRBD1 (5 bases). The CDR3 length is 15 residues. The V end was cut by 2 bases, the J end by 5 bases, with 13 bases between.

A few counts support this clonotype. The rearrangement joins TRBV20-1 to TRBJ2-6, with D perhaps matching TRBD1 (7 bases). V lost 0 bases, J lost 0 bases, and 18 bases lay in between. The length of the CDR3 is 19 residues. The germline CDR1 and CDR2 sequences are DFQATT and SNEGSKA (reference sequence). For the CDR3, the DNA is TGCAGTGCTAGAGATCTATTTGGCAGGGGGGCCTCTGGGGCCAACGTCCTGACTTTC. Translation gives CSARDLFGRGASGANVLTF.

This clonotype has at least ten counts. V gene TRBV7-8 combines with J gene TRBJ2-2, with a tentative D call TRBD2 (7 bases). The CDR3 totals 14 residues. The V gene lost 6 bases and the J gene lost 2 bases, with 10 bases spanning the gap. Germline loops: CDR1 SGHVS, CDR2 FQNEAQ. Written as DNA, the CDR3 is TGTGCCAGCAGAGGGGGGGATAACACCGGGGAGCTGTTTTTT. It specifies CASRGGDNTGELFF.

Regarding this clonotype: This may stem from a read error, because a much larger clone lies one nucleotide away. The V gene is TRBV28, the J gene TRBJ2-7; 9 bases are a match to TRBD1. This CDR3 comprises 17 residues. The germline gives CDR1 MDHEN, CDR2 SYDVKM. The J segment lost 2 bases and the V segment lost 9 bases, leaving 17 bases of the junction unmatched. The CDR3, as DNA: TGTGCCAGAAGCCAACACCCCGGGACAGGGAATACCTACGAGCAGTACTTC. Translating it yields CARSQHPGTGNTYEQYF.

This clonotype was detected ten times or more. V usage is TRBV25-1 and J usage is TRBJ1-2; the D gene is possibly TRBD1 (6 bases). With 3 bases removed from V and 8 bases from J, the gap between germline ends came to 19 bases. The CDR3 sequence is 15 residues long. Germline V gives CDR1 MGHDK, CDR2 SYGVNS. Written as DNA, the CDR3 is TGTGCCAGCAGTGACCGGACAGAACTATGGCTGGGCTACACCTTC. It codes for CASSDRTELWLGYTF.

This clonotype was recorded at least ten times. Compared with germline, one end of the junction differs, possibly owing to a read error. The chain joins TRBV6-5 to TRBJ2-7; D is unresolved. The CDR3 is 15 residues long. Germline CDR1 MNHEY, CDR2 SVGAGI. CDR3 in amino acids: CASSYSFTSSHEQYF. The CDR3 region has the DNA TGTGCCAGCAGTTACTCGTTTACCTCCTCCCACGAGCAGTACTTC.

This clonotype was seen a few times. The J gene is TRBJ2-1, the V gene TRBV28; 7 bases match TRBD2. The length of the CDR3 is 14 residues. Trimming removed 3 bases from V and 9 bases from J; junction bases left unmatched: 8. CDR1 and CDR2 from the germline V gene are MDHEN and SYDVKM. In DNA, the CDR3 is TGTGCCAGCAGTTTTGGCGCGGGAGCGGGTGAGCAGTTCTTC. As protein: CASSFGAGAGEQFF.

A few counts support this clonotype. The CDR3 DNA follows: TGTGCCAGCAGCTTAAGGTCGGCCGGGGAGCTGTTTTTT. It specifies CASSLRSAGELFF. The chain carries TRBV7-3 and TRBJ2-2; D not resolved. This CDR3 is built from 13 residues. V lost 1 base and J lost 6, with 6 bases in between. In germline, CDR1 is SGHTA, CDR2 FQGTGA.

This clonotype was seen repeatedly, ten times or more. V and J are TRBV11-2 and TRBJ2-7; 8 bases map to TRBD1. CDR1 SGHAT and CDR2 FQNNGV come from the germline V gene. CDR3 length: 15 amino acids. J was trimmed by 6 bases and V by 0 bases; bases with no gene match: 7. The CDR3 loop reads CASSLEGTGGLEQYF. The CDR3 DNA reads as TGTGCCAGCAGCTTAGAAGGGACAGGAGGGCTCGAGCAGTACTTC.

This clonotype has a count of ten or more. The J gene is TRBJ2-7, the V gene TRBV4-3; D uncertain. This CDR3 has 14 amino acids. V was trimmed by 1 base and J by 3 bases, leaving 10 bases between them. Germline V lookup: CDR1 LGHNA, CDR2 YSLEER. CDR3 in DNA: TGCGCCAGCAGCCAAGGGTCAGTAAACTACGAGCAGTACTTC. Its translation: CASSQGSVNYEQYF.

This clonotype was counted only a few times. The CDR3 DNA reads as TGCAGCGTTGAGGGGGGGGACTTGGGAACCTACGAGCAGTACTTC. Amino acids: CSVEGGDLGTYEQYF. The V gene is TRBV29-1, the J gene TRBJ2-7; 7 bases align to TRBD2. This CDR3 comprises 15 residues. Per germline, CDR1 SQVTM and CDR2 ANQGSEA. Trimming removed 3 bases from V and 2 bases from J; junction bases left unmatched: 10.

The chain links TRBV11-3 to TRBJ2-7; 12 bases map to TRBD2. Germline V CDR1 and CDR2: SGHNT, YENEEA. The V segment lost 1 base and the J segment 6 bases; nucleotides outside the gene matches: 4. The CDR3 covers 15 residues. This CDR3 is CASSLGLAGEGEQYF. In DNA, the CDR3 is TGTGCCAGCAGCTTAGGACTAGCGGGAGAGGGCGAGCAGTACTTC.

This clonotype was counted ten times or more. This chain links TRBV7-2 with TRBJ1-2; D possibly corresponds to TRBD1 (6 bases). Germline loops: CDR1 SGHTA, CDR2 FQGNSA. The V and J ends lost 7 bases and 3 bases respectively, with 18 bases between them. The CDR3 covers 15 residues. Here the CDR3 reads CASTPGSGGYYGYTF. DNA of the CDR3: TGTGCCAGCACCCCGGGGAGTGGGGGCTACTATGGCTACACCTTC.

CDR3 sequence reads: CASTEKGQGAVNSPLHF. The CDR3 nucleotides are TGTGCCAGCACCGAAAAAGGACAGGGGGCAGTTAATTCACCCCTCCACTTT. The genes are TRBV25-1 and TRBJ1-6; 11 positions agree with TRBD1. Germline-derived CDR1 and CDR2 are MGHDK and SYGVNS. The CDR3 length is 17 residues. V gave up 7 bases and J gave up 6 bases; unmatched junction bases: 11.

The sample holds many counts of this clonotype. The V gene is TRBV11-2, the J gene TRBJ2-7; D gene uncertain. V gave up 0 bases and J gave up 6 bases, with 9 bases separating them. CDR1 is SGHAT, CDR2 FQNNGV, per germline. The CDR3 length is 13 residues. The CDR3 reads CASSLEITSEQYF. The CDR3 nucleotides are TGTGCCAGCAGCTTAGAAATTACGAGCGAGCAGTACTTC.

This clonotype was counted ten times or more. This chain links TRBV3-1 with TRBJ2-7, with 11 bases aligning to TRBD2. The CDR3 is 17 residues long. From germline, CDR1 is LGHDT and CDR2 YNNKEL (reference sequence). V dropped 0 bases and J dropped 6; count of bases not matched to a gene: 10. The CDR3 protein is CASSQDELAGANGEQYF. The DNA of the CDR3 is TGTGCCAGCAGCCAAGATGAACTAGCGGGAGCCAATGGCGAGCAGTACTTC.

The chain uses TRBV19 and TRBJ1-1; D is ambiguous. From germline, CDR1 is LNHDA and CDR2 SQIVND (reference sequence). This CDR3 region has 14 residues. Trimming stripped 1 base from V and 0 bases from J, with 6 bases between. The CDR3 nucleotides read TGTGCCAGTAGTATAGGGGTCGTGAACACTGAAGCTTTCTTT. It specifies CASSIGVVNTEAFF.

Ten or more counts support this clonotype. V gene TRBV6-1 combines with J gene TRBJ2-7; 16 bases are shared with TRBD2. Trimming removed 0 bases from V and 4 bases from J; junction bases left unmatched: 9. There are 19 residues in the CDR3. CDR1 is MNHNS and CDR2 is SASEGT in the germline V gene. The CDR3: CASSEALSGTSGRAYEQYF. The CDR3, as DNA: TGTGCCAGCAGTGAAGCGCTCTCCGGGACTAGCGGGAGGGCTTACGAGCAGTACTTC.